Given below is one T cell receptor beta chain in context. The CDR3 sequence is 20 residues long. Germline V gives CDR1 KGHSH, CDR2 LQKENI. J gave up 3 bases and V 4 bases, and 22 bases lay outside the gene matches. The sample belongs to a study of blood T cell repertoires in COVID-19. In the study overall: Sample material is recorded as cDNA or gDNA derived from T cells, B-cell-depleted T cells, or PBMCs.

As processed by the authors: Using reference gene primer amplification, nucleated cell counts were estimated. Using immunoSEQ multiplex PCR, the repertoire was profiled, and TCRdb retains in-frame clones only, with some absent. The DNA gave D and trimming, while V, J and clone size come from that table. The sample shows around 170,000 clones, around 90% of them seen only once. The specimen sequenced was peripheral blood. The clonotype originates from a man between 60 and 75 years old with acute or convalescent COVID-19. V and J are TRBV18 and TRBJ2-3; 7 bases are shared with TRBD2. The DNA of the CDR3 is TGTGCCAGCTCACTCAGTTTACCCTCCGGGACCGGGGGGAGGACAGATACGCAGTATTTT. The encoded protein is CASSLSLPSGTGGRTDTQYF.